At least ten counts were recorded for the clone carrying this TCR beta chain. The antigen remains undetermined. The source of the sample is a study of T cells after yellow fever vaccination. About the research overall: In the case of low-cell-number fractions, SMART-Seq v4 Ultra Low Input was used for preparation.

Findings of the study overall: Booster sampling recovered most clones from primary vaccination (96% CD4, over 75% CD8).

The V gene's germline CDR1 is DFQATT and CDR2 SNEGSKA (reference sequence). The CDR3 runs to 12 residues. Unmatched junction bases numbered 4, after V lost 8 bases and J lost 3 bases. TCRdb re-analysed the 5' RACE reads in MiXCR, keeping a single row per CDR3 protein. The table lists nearly 30,000 distinct CDR3 sequences, around 4.6% of them singletons. The sequenced sample was CD8+ T cells sorted from PBMCs, obtained 10 days after the yellow fever booster vaccination. J is TRBJ2-3 and V is TRBV20-1, with TRBD2 identical over 8 bases. The clonotype was recovered from a man aged 25 to 45 who received the YFV17D yellow fever vaccine. The CDR3 loop is CSPGLVTDTQYF. CDR3 bases: TGCAGTCCGGGACTAGTGACAGATACGCAGTATTTT.